The sequence of this T cell receptor (beta chain) was determined in a study of blood T cell repertoires in COVID-19. Looking at the study overall: Specimens from acute and convalescent COVID-19 originated in the United States, Italy and Spain. The analysed material was cDNA or gDNA that came from T cells, B-cell-depleted T cells, or PBMCs.

CDR1 and CDR2 (germline): KGHSH, LQKENI. V dropped 7 bases and J dropped 1 base, with 11 bases sitting between them. This CDR3 has 14 residues. Original processing methods: Using reference gene primer amplification, nucleated cell counts were estimated. Repertoires were generated with immunoSEQ multiplex PCR, while TCRdb's copy carries only in-frame clones and drops some. D and trimming come from the DNA, and the V and J calls and clone size come from that table. Of about 50,000 clones listed, around 86% are singletons. This clonotype was obtained from a man aged 50 to 59 with active COVID-19. The source material was peripheral blood. The chain is built from TRBV18 and TRBJ2-1, with D tentatively TRBD1 (6 bases). CDR3 region: CASCQGTSYNEQFF. In nucleotides, the CDR3 is TGTGCCAGCTGCCAGGGGACGTCCTACAATGAGCAGTTCTTC.